This section outlines one TCR beta chain sequence together with its context. Its antigen is currently not known. The record has no base qualities; no much larger clone is one base away. TCRbeta CDR3 regions were amplified from genomic DNA using the immunoSEQ Assay, a bias-controlled multiplex PCR. The original methods were these. The number of nucleated cells in each sample was estimated from the amplification of reference gene primers within the assay. To quantify the absolute abundance of each unique TCRbeta CDR3 rearrangement, sequence reads were collapsed and filtered. Productive Simpson clonality was computed per sample as the square root of Simpson's diversity index over productive rearrangements. Here the immuneACCESS table is served through TCRdb, limited to in-frame sequences with V and J called. Missing clones are a known gap in these copies; in checked studies unresolved V genes cover under half, and the rest lacks a known reason. The V and J calls and clone size are taken from that table; D and trimming were inferred from the DNA. This sample is represented by 100,000 to 120,000 clones; 85% to 90% of them were singletons. The top ten constitute roughly 4.2% of the sample.

This entry is derived from a study of blood T cell repertoires in COVID-19 (dated by TCRdb to between 2020 and 2021). In terms of the full investigation: Samples from collaborators originated in the United States, Italy and Spain and spanned both the acute and convalescent phases of COVID-19. The prospective study material was composed of cDNA or gDNA derived from T cells, B-cell-depleted T cells, or PBMCs. The dataset comprised deeply sampled blood TCRbeta repertoires from subjects exposed to, actively infected with, or recovered from COVID-19. A freely available public database, intended as a resource for researchers studying the immune response to SARS-CoV-2, is where the repertoires were released. Samples came from the ongoing ImmuneRACE study (first 160 participants) plus 1,254 subjects from 6 global collaborators. Nearly every sample came with metadata listing a de-identified subject ID, COVID-19 status, age in years and sex. Where available, HLA class I and class II types were taken from metadata supplied by the sample provider and were not determined by assay-based typing.

From its cysteine to its phenylalanine, the CDR3 spans 17 amino acids. Only the CDR3 part of the read is kept: 51 bases, read in frame from the first base. Collaborating institutions collected whole blood in K2EDTA tubes following their own protocols. Collaborator samples were shipped for TCRbeta analysis as frozen whole blood, isolated PBMCs, or DNA extracted from either sample type. Here is what the overall study found, with its caveats: The amount of clinical and demographic metadata varied by source and participant and was provided uncurated.

The chain was built from TRBV7-5 and TRBJ2-2; whether TRBD2, the table's D call, matches the DNA was not checked. TRBV7-5 is a pseudogene locus. This receptor was identified in a man aged 50 to 60 with acute or convalescent COVID-19. The sequenced sample was peripheral blood. The CDR3 in this case is CARSRAGTSEGAGELFF. The DNA sequence is TGTGCCAGAAGCCGGGCCGGGACTAGCGAGGGGGCCGGGGAGCTGTTTTTT.